This T cell receptor beta chain comes out of a study of blood T cell repertoires in COVID-19. In the study overall: PBMCs, B-cell-depleted T cells, or T cells provided the cDNA or gDNA that made up the material.

The trim removed 5 bases at V and 2 bases at J, leaving 3 bases unmatched. Germline assignment: CDR1 MDHEN and CDR2 SYDVKM. The CDR3 length is 14 residues. Study processing details: Estimated nucleated cell counts came from reference gene primer amplification. Using immunoSEQ multiplex PCR, the repertoire was profiled, and TCRdb retains in-frame clones only, with some absent. V, J and clone size are taken as reported in that table, and D and trimming were inferred from the DNA itself. The table includes approximately 280,000 clones, 90% detected once. Everyone who took part was roughly 18 to 89 years old, and they came from about two dozen US areas.

This TCR derives from a woman under 30 with acute COVID-19. The sequenced material came from PBMCs or T cells enriched from blood (not recorded which). This chain connects TRBV28 to TRBJ2-7; 10 bases align to TRBD2. The DNA for the CDR3 is TGTGCCAGCAGTGACCTAGCGGGGGCCTACGAGCAGTACTTC. Residues: CASSDLAGAYEQYF.